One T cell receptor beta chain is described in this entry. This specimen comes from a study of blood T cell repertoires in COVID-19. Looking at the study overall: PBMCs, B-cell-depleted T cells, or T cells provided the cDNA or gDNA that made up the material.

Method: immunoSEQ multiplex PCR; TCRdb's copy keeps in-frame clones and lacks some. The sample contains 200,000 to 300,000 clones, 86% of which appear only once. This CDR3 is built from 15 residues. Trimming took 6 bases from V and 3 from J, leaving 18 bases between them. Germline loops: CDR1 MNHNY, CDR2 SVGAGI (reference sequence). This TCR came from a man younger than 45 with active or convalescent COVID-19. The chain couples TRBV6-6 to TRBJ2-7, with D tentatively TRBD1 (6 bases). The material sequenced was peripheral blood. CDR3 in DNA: TGTGCCAGCAGGCCACCGGGACACCAGATCTACGAGCAGTACTTC. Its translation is CASRPPGHQIYEQYF.